This is a list of T cell receptor beta chains from one sample in a study of TIL therapy for anti-PD-1-resistant metastatic lung cancer. The data were produced by immunoSEQ multiplex PCR, yet TCRdb's version contains in-frame clones alone and is incomplete. The table lists about 26,000 clones, 60% to 80% of them singletons, with about 16% in the top ten. The sample here was tumor tissue, taken at baseline. These receptors were obtained from a woman between 30 and 80 years old with non-small cell lung cancer. Each CDR3 is given with its conserved first and last residue.

CASSLERGSSYEQYF,TRBV11-2,TRBJ2-7
CSVQSLYYEQYF,TRBV29-1,TRBJ2-7
CATCSTRTSRETQYF,TRBV6-6,TRBJ2-5
CASSWGRGGNQPQHF,TRBV19,TRBJ1-5
CASSNPVRDHGYTF,TRBV18,TRBJ1-2
CASSLGIAAEQFF,TRBV5-8,TRBJ2-1
CASSYSGSGRNEQFF,TRBV6-6,TRBJ2-1
CASSLEPMGETQYF,TRBV7-7,TRBJ2-5
CASSLEPDRAAFF,TRBV7-9,TRBJ1-1
CASSDRQVVNTEAFF,TRBV7-8,TRBJ1-1
CASRVGQAEAFF,TRBV7-9,TRBJ1-1
CASSLGVGNQPQHF,TRBV23-1,TRBJ1-5
CASSRASGDTEAFF,TRBV9,TRBJ1-1
CASSLGDRVYETQYF,TRBV5-1,TRBJ2-5
CASSPARGTPTYNEQFF,TRBV14,TRBJ2-1
CASKVTDLKGYEQYF,TRBV6-5,TRBJ2-7
CASFSRNLDTGELFF,TRBV13,TRBJ2-2
CASREGVRNQPQHF,TRBV2,TRBJ1-5